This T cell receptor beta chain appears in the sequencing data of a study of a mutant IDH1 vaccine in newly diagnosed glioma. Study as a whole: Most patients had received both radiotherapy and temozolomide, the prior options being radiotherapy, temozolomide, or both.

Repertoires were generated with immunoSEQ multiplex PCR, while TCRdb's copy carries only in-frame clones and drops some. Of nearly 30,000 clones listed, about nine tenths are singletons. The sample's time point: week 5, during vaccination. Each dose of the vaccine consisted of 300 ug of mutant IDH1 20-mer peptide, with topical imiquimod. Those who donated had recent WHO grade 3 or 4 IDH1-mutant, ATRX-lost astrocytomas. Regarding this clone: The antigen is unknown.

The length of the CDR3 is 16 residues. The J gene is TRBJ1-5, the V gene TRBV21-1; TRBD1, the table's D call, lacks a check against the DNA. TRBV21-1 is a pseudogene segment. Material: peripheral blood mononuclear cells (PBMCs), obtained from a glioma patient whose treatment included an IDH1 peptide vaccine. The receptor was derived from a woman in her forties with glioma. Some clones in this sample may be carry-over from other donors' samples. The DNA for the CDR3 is TGTGCCAGCAGCAAAGCGGATCGACAGATCAATCAGCCCCAGCATTTT. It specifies CASSKADRQINQPQHF.